Given below is one TCR beta chain in context. These data belong to a study of T cell responses to AZD1222 COVID-19 vaccine. TCRdb keeps only in-frame clones here, not all; method: immunoSEQ multiplex PCR. Of some 130,000 clones detected, around 84% appear once; the ten largest clones hold about 22%. The TCR originated in an adult in good health. The sequenced sample was peripheral blood, obtained on day 0 of AZD1222 vaccination.

The CDR3 nucleotides are TGTGCCAGCAGCTTGGCAGGGGGGAATTCACCCCTCCACTTT. Protein product: CASSLAGGNSPLHF. This chain joins TRBV11-2 and TRBJ1-6; TRBD1 matches at 7 bases. Per germline, CDR1 SGHAT and CDR2 FQNNGV. Trimming removed 3 bases from V and 7 bases from J; junction bases left unmatched: 3. The CDR3 extends over 14 amino acids.